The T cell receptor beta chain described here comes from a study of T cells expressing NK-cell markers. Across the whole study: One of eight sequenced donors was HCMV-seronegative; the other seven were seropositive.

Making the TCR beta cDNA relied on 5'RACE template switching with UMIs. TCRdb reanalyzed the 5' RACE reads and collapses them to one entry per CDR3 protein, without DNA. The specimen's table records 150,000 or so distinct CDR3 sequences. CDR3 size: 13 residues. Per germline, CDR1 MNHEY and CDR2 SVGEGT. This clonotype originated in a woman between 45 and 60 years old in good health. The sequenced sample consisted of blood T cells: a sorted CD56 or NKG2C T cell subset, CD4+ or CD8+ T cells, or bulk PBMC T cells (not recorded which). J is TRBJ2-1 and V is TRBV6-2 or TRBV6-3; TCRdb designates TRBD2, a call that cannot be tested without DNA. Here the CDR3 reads CASSRTSGNEQFF.